This T cell receptor (beta chain) was recorded in a study of Graves' ophthalmopathy and Graves' hyperthyroidism. Germline CDR1 reads ENHRY; CDR2 reads SYGVKD. This CDR3 is built from 15 residues. Trimming at V came to 7 bases and at J to 6 bases, leaving 11 bases not matched to a gene. RNA transcripts provided the template for amplifying TCR beta CDR3 regions. Investigators did first-round RT-PCR with HTBI primers, then second-round multiplex PCR. MiXCR was run by TCRdb on the multiplex PCR reads, yielding one entry per CDR3 protein. The data contain 450,000 to 600,000 distinct CDR3 sequences, less than 45% of them singletons.

The chain joins TRBV10-3 to TRBJ1-4; 7 bases fit TRBD1. The source is an adult man with Graves' hyperthyroidism. What was sequenced was peripheral blood or thyroid tissue (not recorded which). The CDR3 sequence: CAIKTDREEHEKLFF. Here the CDR3 DNA reads TGTGCCATCAAGACCGACAGGGAGGAACATGAAAAACTGTTTTTT.